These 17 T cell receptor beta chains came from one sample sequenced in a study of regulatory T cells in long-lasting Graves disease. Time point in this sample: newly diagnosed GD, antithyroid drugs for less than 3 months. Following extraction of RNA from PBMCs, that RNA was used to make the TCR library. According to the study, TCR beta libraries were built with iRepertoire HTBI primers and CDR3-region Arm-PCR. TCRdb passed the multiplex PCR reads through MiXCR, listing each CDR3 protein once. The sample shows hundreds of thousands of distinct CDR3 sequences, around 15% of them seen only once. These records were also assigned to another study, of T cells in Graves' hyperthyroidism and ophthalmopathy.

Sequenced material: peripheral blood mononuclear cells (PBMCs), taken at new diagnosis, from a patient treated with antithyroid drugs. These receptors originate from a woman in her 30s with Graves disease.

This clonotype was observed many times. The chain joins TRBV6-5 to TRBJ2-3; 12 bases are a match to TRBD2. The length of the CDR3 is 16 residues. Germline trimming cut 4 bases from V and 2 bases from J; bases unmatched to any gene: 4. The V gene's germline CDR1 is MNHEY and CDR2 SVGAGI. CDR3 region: CASSSRTSGITDTQYF. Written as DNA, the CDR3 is TGTGCCAGCAGTTCCCGGACTAGCGGGATCACAGATACGCAGTATTTT.

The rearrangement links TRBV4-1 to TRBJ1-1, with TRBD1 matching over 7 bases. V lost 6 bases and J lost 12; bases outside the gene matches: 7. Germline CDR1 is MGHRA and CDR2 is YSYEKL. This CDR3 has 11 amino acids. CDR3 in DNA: TGCGCCAGCAGGAGGGGACAGACATCTTTCTTT. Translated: CASRRGQTSFF.

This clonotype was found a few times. The CDR3 protein is CASSLLAGEAHQPQHF. DNA of the CDR3: TGTGCCAGCAGCTTACTGGCAGGGGAGGCGCATCAGCCCCAGCATTTT. V is TRBV7-8 and J is TRBJ1-5; D is possibly TRBD1 (6 bases). The CDR3 has 16 residues. The germline gives CDR1 SGHVS, CDR2 FQNEAQ. The V end was cut by 2 bases, the J end by 5 bases, with 16 bases between.

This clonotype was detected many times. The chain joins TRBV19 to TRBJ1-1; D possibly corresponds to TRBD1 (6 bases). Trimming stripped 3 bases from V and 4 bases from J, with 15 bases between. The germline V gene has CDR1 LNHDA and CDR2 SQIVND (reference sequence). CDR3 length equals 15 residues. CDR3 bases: TGTGCCAGTAGTATTCAGGGGACGGGAACCACTGAAGCTTTCTTT. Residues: CASSIQGTGTTEAFF.

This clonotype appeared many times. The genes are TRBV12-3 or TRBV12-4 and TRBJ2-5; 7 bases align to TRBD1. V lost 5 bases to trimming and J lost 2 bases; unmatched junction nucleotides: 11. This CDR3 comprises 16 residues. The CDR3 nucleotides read TGTGCCAGCAGTCCCCACCGGACAGGCCAACAAGAGACCCAGTACTTC. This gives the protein CASSPHRTGQQETQYF.

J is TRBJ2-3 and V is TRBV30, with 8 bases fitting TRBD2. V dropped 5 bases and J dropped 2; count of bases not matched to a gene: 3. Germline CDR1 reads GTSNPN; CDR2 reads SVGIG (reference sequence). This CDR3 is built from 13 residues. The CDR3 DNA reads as TGTGCCTGGGCTAGCGGGTACACAGATACGCAGTATTTT. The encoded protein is CAWASGYTDTQYF.

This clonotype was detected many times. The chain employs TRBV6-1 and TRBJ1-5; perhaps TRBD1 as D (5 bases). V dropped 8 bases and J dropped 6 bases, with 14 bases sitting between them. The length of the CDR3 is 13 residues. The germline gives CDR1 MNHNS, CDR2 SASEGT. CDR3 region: CASARGASQPQHF. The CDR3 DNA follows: TGTGCCAGCGCGAGGGGAGCTTCTCAGCCCCAGCATTTT.

The CDR3 nucleotides read TGTGCCAGCAGTGATTTCGGACGTGGCTACACCTTC. Translating gives CASSDFGRGYTF. The J gene is TRBJ1-2, the V gene TRBV25-1, with D unresolved. Germline V CDR1 and CDR2: MGHDK, SYGVNS. Trimming left V 3 bases short and J 7 bases short, with 9 bases between. The CDR3 is 12 residues long.

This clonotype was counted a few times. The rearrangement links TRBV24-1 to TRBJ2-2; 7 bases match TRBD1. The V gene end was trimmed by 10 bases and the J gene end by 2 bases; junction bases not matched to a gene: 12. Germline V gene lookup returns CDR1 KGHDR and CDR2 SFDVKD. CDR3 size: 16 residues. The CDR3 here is CATTGTDAGNTGELFF. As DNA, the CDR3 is TGTGCCACTACCGGGACAGATGCCGGTAACACCGGGGAGCTGTTTTTT.

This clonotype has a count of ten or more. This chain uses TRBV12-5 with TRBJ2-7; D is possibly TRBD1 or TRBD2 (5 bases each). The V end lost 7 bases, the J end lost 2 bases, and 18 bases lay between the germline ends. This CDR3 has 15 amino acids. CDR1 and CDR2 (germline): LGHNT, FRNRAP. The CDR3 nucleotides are TGTGCTAGTGCCCTTGGCAATGGGGACCCCTACGAGCAGTACTTC. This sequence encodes CASALGNGDPYEQYF.

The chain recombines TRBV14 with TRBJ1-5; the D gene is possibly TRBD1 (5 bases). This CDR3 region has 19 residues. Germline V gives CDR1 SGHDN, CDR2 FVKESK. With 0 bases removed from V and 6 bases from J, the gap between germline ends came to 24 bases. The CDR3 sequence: CASSQELPQQALRCQPQHF. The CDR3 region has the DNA TGTGCCAGCAGCCAAGAACTCCCCCAACAGGCCCTAAGGTGTCAGCCCCAGCATTTT.

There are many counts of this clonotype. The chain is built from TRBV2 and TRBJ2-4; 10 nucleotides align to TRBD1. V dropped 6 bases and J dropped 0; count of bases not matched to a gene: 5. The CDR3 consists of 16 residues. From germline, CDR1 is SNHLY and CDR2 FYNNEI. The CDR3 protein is CASSLTGGEAKNIQYF. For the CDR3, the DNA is TGTGCCAGCAGCTTGACAGGGGGCGAAGCCAAAAACATTCAGTACTTC.

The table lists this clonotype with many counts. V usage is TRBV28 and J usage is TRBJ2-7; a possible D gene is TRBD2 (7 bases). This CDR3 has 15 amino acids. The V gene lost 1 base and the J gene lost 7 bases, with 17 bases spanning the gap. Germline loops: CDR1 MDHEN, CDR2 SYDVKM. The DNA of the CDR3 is TGTGCCAGCAGTTTATTCTGGCCAAGGGGGGGGGAGCAGTACTTC. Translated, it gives CASSLFWPRGGEQYF.

For the CDR3, the DNA is TGTGCCTGGAGCATACCGGGGGAGGGGTACAATGAGCAGTTCTTC. Its translation: CAWSIPGEGYNEQFF. The V and J genes are TRBV30 and TRBJ2-1; 7 bases match TRBD2. V dropped 3 bases and J dropped 4; count of bases not matched to a gene: 9. This CDR3 has 15 amino acids. The germline V gene encodes CDR1 GTSNPN and CDR2 SVGIG (reference sequence).

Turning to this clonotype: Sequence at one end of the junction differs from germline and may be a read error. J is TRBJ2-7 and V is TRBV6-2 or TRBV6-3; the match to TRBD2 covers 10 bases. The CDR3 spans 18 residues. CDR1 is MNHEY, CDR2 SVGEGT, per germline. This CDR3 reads CAGSYPAGGPSLSYEQYF. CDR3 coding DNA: TGTGCCGGCAGTTACCCAGCGGGAGGGCCCTCCCTCTCCTACGAGCAGTACTTC.

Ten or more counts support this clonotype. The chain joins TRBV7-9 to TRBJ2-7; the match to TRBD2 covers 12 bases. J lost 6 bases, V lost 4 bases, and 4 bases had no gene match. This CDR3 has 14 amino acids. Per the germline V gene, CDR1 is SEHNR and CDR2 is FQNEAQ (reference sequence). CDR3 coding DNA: TGTGCCAGCAGCTCACTAGCGGGAGGACTCGAGCAGTACTTC. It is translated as CASSSLAGGLEQYF.

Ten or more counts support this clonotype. CDR3 in DNA: TGTGCCAGCAGCCTGACTAGCGGTTACAATGAGCAGTTCTTC. Its translation is CASSLTSGYNEQFF. The J gene is TRBJ2-1, the V gene TRBV12-3 or TRBV12-4; TRBD2 matches at 9 bases. The CDR3 totals 14 residues. V shed 6 bases and J 4 bases; nucleotides not matched to a gene: 4.